The clone carrying this T cell receptor (beta chain) was counted only a few times. Regarding time point: pretreatment peripheral blood. The CDR3 is 13 residues long. Trimming removed 9 bases from V and 5 bases from J, with 16 bases in between. Per the germline V gene, CDR1 is MDHEN and CDR2 is SYDVKM. Some clones are missing from TCRdb's copy, which holds only in-frame ones; the method was immunoSEQ multiplex PCR. The sample holds fewer than 100,000 clones, around four fifths seen once. This specimen comes from a study of PD-L1 blockade in urothelial cancer. Across the study: Of around 31 patients, fewer than 27 were males with bladder-origin urothelial cancer. Analyses used blood from 3 weeks (second dose) and 6 weeks after treatment start.

The origin of this receptor is a man between 35 and 55 years old with urothelial cancer. The sequencing here drew on PBMCs, taken around atezolizumab (anti-PD-L1) treatment. The V gene is TRBV28, the J gene TRBJ1-1, with D tentatively TRBD1 (6 bases). CDR3 sequence reads: CASITGLGTEAFF. CDR3 nucleotides: TGTGCCAGTATCACAGGGCTGGGAACTGAAGCTTTCTTT.